This T cell receptor beta chain was sequenced during a study of blood T cell repertoires in COVID-19. The CDR3 runs 13 residues. Trimming pared 9 bases from V and 2 bases from J, leaving 10 bases between. Germline V gives CDR1 SNHLY, CDR2 FYNNEI. How the authors handled the data: Using reference gene primer amplification, nucleated cell counts were estimated. The data were produced by immunoSEQ multiplex PCR, yet TCRdb's version contains in-frame clones alone and is incomplete. V, J and clone size are taken as reported in that table, and D and trimming were inferred from the DNA itself. The sample lists approximately 170,000 clones, 84% seen once, with approximately 10% in the top ten. This clone was seen once.

The receptor's source is a man aged 65 to 79 with active or convalescent COVID-19. The chain carries TRBV2 and TRBJ2-2, with D hard to call. The specimen sequenced was peripheral blood. CDR3 DNA: TGTGCCAGTCGGGTAGTAAACACCGGGGAGCTGTTTTTT. Its translation: CASRVVNTGELFF.